This T cell receptor beta chain was sequenced during a study of TIL therapy for anti-PD-1-resistant metastatic lung cancer. The libraries were made with immunoSEQ v3. TCRdb keeps only in-frame clones here, not all; method: immunoSEQ multiplex PCR. In the table there are some 57,000 clones, about nine tenths of which are singletons. The time point here: pre-treatment sample, taken before nivolumab and TIL therapy. The germline CDR1 and CDR2 sequences are MNHEY and SVGEGT. The CDR3 loop spans 15 amino acids. V lost 0 bases to trimming and J lost 8 bases; unmatched junction nucleotides: 9. The specimen was blood, collected at baseline. The V call is TRBV6-2 or TRBV6-3, the J call TRBJ1-2; 7 bases line up with TRBD1. The TCR comes from a person between 25 and 80 years old with non-small cell lung cancer. The CDR3 DNA follows: TGTGCCAGCAGTTACTCGGGACAGAGCTATGTAGGCTACACCTTC. Its protein is CASSYSGQSYVGYTF.